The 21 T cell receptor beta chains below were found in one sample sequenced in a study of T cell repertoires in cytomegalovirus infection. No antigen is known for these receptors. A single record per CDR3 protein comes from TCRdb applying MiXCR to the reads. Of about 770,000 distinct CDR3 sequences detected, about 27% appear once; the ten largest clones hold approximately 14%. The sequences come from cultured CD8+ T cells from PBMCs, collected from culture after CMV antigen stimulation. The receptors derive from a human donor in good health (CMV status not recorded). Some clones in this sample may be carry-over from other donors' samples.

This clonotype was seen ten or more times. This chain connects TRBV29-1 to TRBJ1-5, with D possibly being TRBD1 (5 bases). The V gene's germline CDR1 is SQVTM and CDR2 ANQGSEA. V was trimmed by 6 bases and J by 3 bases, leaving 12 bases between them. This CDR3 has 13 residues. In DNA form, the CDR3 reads TGCAGCGTCAGACAGAAACCCAATCAGCCCCAGCATTTT. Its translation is CSVRQKPNQPQHF.

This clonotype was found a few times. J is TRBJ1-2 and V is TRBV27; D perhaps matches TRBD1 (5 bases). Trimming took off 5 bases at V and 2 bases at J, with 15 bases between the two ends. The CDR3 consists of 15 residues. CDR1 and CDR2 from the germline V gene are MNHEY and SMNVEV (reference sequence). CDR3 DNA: TGTGCCAGCAGTGTGGGACGTTCGGAGAACTATGGCTACACCTTC. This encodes CASSVGRSENYGYTF.

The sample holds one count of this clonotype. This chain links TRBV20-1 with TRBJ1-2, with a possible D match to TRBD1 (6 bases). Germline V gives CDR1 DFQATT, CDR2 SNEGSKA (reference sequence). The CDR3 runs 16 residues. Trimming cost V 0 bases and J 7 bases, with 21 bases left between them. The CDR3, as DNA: TGCAGTGCTAGAGACGAGATGGGGGGGCGAAGAAGTGGCTACACCTTC. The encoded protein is CSARDEMGGRRSGYTF.

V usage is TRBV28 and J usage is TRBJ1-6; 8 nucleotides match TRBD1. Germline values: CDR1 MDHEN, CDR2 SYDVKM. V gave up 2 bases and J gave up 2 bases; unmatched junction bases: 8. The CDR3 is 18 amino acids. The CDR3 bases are TGTGCCAGCAGTTTAGAGACAGGGGTCAACCCCTATAATTCACCCCTCCACTTT. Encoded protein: CASSLETGVNPYNSPLHF.

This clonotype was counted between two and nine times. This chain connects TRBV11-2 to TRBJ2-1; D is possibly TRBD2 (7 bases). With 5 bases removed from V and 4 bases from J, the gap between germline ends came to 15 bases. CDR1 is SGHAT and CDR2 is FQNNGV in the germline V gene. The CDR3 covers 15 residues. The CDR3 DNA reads TGTGCCAGCAGCCAGGGCGGGGGCAATTACAATGAGCAGTTCTTC. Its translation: CASSQGGGNYNEQFF.

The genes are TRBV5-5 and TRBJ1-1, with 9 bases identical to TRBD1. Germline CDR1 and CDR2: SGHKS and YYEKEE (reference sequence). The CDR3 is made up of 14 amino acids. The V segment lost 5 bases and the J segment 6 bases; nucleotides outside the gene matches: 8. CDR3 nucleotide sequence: TGTGCCAGCAGGTCAGGGACAGGGAGGCCTGAAGCTTTCTTT. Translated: CASRSGTGRPEAFF.

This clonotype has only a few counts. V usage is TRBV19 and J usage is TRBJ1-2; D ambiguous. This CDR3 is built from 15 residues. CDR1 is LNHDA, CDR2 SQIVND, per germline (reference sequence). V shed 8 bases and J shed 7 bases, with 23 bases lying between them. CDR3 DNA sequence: TGTGCCAGTGTTCATGGTCGGCCCCGGGCAGCTGGCTACACCTTC. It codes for CASVHGRPRAAGYTF.

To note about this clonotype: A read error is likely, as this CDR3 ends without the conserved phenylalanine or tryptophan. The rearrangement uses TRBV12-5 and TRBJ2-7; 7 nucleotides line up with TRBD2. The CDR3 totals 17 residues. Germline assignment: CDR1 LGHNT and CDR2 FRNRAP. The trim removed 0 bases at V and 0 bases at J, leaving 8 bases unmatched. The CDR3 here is CASGLVSRGVASYEQYY. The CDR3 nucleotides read TGTGCTAGTGGTTTGGTATCTCGGGGGGTCGCCTCCTACGAGCAGTACTAC.

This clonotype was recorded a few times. The CDR3 DNA follows: TGTGCCAGCAGCTTTTGGGCTGGGTCCCCGAGCTCCTACAATGAGCAGTTCTTC. This encodes CASSFWAGSPSSYNEQFF. The J gene is TRBJ2-1, the V gene TRBV7-3; D uncertain. Trimming removed 3 bases at V and 0 bases at J, with 18 bases between. Per the germline V gene, CDR1 is SGHTA and CDR2 is FQGTGA. This CDR3 has 18 residues.

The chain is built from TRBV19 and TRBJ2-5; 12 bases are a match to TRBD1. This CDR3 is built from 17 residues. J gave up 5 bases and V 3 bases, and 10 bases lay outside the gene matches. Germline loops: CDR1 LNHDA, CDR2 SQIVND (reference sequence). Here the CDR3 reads CASSMGTGGYSLETQYF. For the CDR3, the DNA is TGTGCCAGTAGTATGGGGACAGGGGGCTATAGTTTGGAGACCCAGTACTTC.

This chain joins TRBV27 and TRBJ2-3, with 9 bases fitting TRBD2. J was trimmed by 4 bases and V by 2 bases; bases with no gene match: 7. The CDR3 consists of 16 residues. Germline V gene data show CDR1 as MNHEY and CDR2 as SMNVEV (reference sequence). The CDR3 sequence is CASSLVRGGRADTQYF. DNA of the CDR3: TGTGCCAGCAGTTTAGTGCGGGGGGGACGAGCAGATACGCAGTATTTT.

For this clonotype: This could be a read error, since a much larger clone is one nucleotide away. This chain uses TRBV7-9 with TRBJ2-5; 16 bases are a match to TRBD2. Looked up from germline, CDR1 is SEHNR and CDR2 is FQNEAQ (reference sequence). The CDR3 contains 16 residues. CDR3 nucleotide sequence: TGTGCCAACAGCCACGGGACTAGCGGGAGGGAAGAGACCCAGTACTTC. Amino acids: CANSHGTSGREETQYF.

CDR3 in amino acids: CAISEPLYNEQFF. CDR3 bases: TGTGCCATCAGTGAGCCTCTCTACAATGAGCAGTTCTTC. The rearrangement joins TRBV10-3 to TRBJ2-1; D ambiguous. This CDR3 is built from 13 residues. Trimming cost V 2 bases and J 3 bases, with 5 bases left between them. Germline V gene data show CDR1 as ENHRY and CDR2 as SYGVKD.

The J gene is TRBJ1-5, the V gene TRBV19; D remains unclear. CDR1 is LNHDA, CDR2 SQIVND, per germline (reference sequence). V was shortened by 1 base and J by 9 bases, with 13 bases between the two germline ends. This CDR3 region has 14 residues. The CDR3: CASSIGSPMGPQHF. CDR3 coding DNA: TGTGCCAGTAGTATAGGTAGCCCCATGGGGCCCCAGCATTTT.

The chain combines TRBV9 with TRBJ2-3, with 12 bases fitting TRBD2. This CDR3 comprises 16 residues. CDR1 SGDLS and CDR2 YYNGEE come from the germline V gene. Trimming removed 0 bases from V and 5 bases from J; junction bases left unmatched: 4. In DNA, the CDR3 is TGTGCCAGCAGCGTAGCTAGCGGGGGGGCTGAAGATACGCAGTATTTT. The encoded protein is CASSVASGGAEDTQYF. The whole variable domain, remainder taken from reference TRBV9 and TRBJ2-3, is DSGVTQTPKHLITATGQRVTLRCSPRSGDLSVYWYQQSLDQGLQFLIQYYNGEERAKGNILERFSAQQFPDLHSELNLSSLELGDSALYFCASSVASGGAEDTQYFGPGTRLTVL.

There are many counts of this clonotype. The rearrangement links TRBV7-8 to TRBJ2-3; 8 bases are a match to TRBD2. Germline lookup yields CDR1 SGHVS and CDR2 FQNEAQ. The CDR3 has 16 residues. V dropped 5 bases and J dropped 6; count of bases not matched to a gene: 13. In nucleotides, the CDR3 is TGTGCCAGCAGCCCCGTTCCCCAGCGGGGGCGCGATACGCAGTATTTT. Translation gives CASSPVPQRGRDTQYF.

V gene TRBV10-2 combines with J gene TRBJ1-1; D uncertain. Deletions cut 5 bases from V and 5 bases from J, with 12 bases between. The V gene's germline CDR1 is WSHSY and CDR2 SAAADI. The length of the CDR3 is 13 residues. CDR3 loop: CASSQNHGTEAFF. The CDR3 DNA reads TGCGCCAGCAGTCAAAACCACGGGACTGAAGCTTTCTTT.

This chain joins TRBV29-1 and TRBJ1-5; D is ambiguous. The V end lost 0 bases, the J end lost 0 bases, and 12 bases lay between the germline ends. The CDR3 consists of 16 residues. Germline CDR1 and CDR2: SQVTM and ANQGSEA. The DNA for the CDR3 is TGCAGCGTTGAAGATGTACAGTCATATAGCAATCAGCCCCAGCATTTT. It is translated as CSVEDVQSYSNQPQHF.

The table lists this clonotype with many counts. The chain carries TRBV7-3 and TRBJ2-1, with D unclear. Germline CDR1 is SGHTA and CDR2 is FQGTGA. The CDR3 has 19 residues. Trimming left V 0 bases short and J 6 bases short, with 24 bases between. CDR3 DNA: TGTGCCAGCAGCTTAACTCAACCTGAGGAGTTTTCAGGTGGCAATGAGCAGTTCTTC. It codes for CASSLTQPEEFSGGNEQFF.

The CDR3 DNA is TGCGCCAGCAGCCAAGGGGTACAGAGCACCAATGAGCAGTTCTTC. Its translation is CASSQGVQSTNEQFF. The rearrangement links TRBV4-1 to TRBJ2-1; D is uncertain. CDR3 length equals 15 residues. V was clipped by 1 base and J by 6 bases, with 13 bases between them. CDR1 is MGHRA, CDR2 YSYEKL, per germline.

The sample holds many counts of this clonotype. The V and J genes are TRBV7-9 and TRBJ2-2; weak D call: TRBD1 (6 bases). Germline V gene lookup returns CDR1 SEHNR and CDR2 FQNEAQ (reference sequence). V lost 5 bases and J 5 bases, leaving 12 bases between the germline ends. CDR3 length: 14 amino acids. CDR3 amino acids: CASSLTRGTGELFF. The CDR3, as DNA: TGTGCCAGCAGCCTAACCAGGGGAACCGGGGAGCTGTTTTTT.